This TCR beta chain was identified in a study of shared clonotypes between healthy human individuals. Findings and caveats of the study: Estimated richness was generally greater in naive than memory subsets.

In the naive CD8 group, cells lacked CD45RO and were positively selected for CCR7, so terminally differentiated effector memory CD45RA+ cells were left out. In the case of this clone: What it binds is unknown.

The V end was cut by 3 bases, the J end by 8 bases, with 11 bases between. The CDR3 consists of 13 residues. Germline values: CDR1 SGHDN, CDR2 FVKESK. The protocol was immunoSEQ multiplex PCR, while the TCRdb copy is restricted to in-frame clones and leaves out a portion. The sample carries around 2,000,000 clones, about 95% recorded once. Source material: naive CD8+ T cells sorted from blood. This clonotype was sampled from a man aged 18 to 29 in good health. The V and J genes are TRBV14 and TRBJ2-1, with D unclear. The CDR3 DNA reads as TGTGCCAGCAGCCAGGTCGACACCCATGAGCAGTTCTTC. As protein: CASSQVDTHEQFF.